This entry lists 20 T cell receptor beta chains sequenced from one sample in a study of CD8 T cells in Susac syndrome (dated by TCRdb to between 2018 and 2020). The library was built by means of the immunoSEQ multiplex PCR assay. RNA was extracted with the RNeasy kit and about 0.45 to 1 ug was reverse transcribed using random hexamers. The public sequencing data were trimmed at Q25 with fastp and processed into clonotypes with MiXCR by TCRdb, which kept only in-frame beta chains. When rows share a CDR3 protein, they turn into one entry using the most common DNA and genes. In all, the sample holds around 200,000 distinct CDR3 sequences, and approximately 95% of those were seen once. 0.09% to 0.1% of the sample goes to the ten largest clones. Sequencing used CD4+ T cells from PBMCs. The receptors shown here come from a human donor with Susac syndrome.

The chain has TRBV28 and TRBJ1-6, with D possibly being TRBD1 (6 bases). The CDR3 extends over 16 amino acids. With 0 bases removed from V and 4 bases from J, the gap between germline ends came to 10 bases. The germline V gene has CDR1 MDHEN and CDR2 SYDVKM. CDR3 protein: CASSLWGGLYNSPLHF. The CDR3 region has the DNA TGTGCCAGCAGTTTATGGGGGGGGCTATATAATTCACCCCTCCACTTT.

This clonotype was recorded only once. The chain couples TRBV3-1 to TRBJ1-1; TRBD1 is a possible D gene (6 bases). Trimming removed 1 base from V and 5 bases from J, with 14 bases in between. Germline values: CDR1 LGHDT, CDR2 YNNKEL (reference sequence). This CDR3 spans 15 amino acids. CDR3 in DNA: TGTGCCAGCAGCCAAGTGCTCAGGGGAGGAACTGAAGCTTTCTTT. It is translated as CASSQVLRGGTEAFF.

The rearrangement links TRBV29-1 to TRBJ1-1; D is uncertain. The CDR3 extends over 14 amino acids. The germline V gene has CDR1 SQVTM and CDR2 ANQGSEA. The V end was cut by 4 bases, the J end by 1 base, with 13 bases between. DNA of the CDR3: TGCAGCGTTGTGTTCGGGAAGGCGAACACTGAAGCTTTCTTT. Translating it yields CSVVFGKANTEAFF.

The gene calls are TRBV20-1 and TRBJ2-5; maybe TRBD1 (6 bases). V shed 3 bases and J shed 4 bases, with 12 bases lying between them. Germline CDR1 DFQATT, CDR2 SNEGSKA (reference sequence). This CDR3 is 13 amino acids long. CDR3 bases: TGCAGTGCTAGTATACAGGGCGGAGAGACCCAGTACTTC. Translated, it gives CSASIQGGETQYF.

The chain joins TRBV11-2 to TRBJ2-7; TRBD1 aligns across 7 bases. Germline values: CDR1 SGHAT, CDR2 FQNNGV. V shed 6 bases, J shed 3 bases, and the junction held 8 bases outside the gene matches. The CDR3 extends over 14 amino acids. The CDR3 sequence is CASRKPGQIYEQYF. The CDR3 DNA is TGTGCCAGCAGAAAACCGGGACAGATCTACGAGCAGTACTTC.

This rearrangement joins TRBV6-1 to TRBJ2-3; 10 nucleotides match TRBD2. Trimming took 6 bases from V and 2 from J; bases not matched to a gene: 8. The germline CDR1 and CDR2 sequences are MNHNS and SASEGT. The CDR3 length is 16 residues. CDR3 DNA sequence: TGTGCCAGCAGCCGTTCTAGCGGGGGAGTCACAGATACGCAGTATTTT. This encodes CASSRSSGGVTDTQYF.

The chain employs TRBV7-2 and TRBJ2-7, with TRBD1 identical over 11 bases. CDR1 is SGHTA, CDR2 FQGNSA, per germline. J was trimmed by 0 bases and V by 5 bases; bases with no gene match: 6. This CDR3 region has 16 residues. The CDR3 spells CASSPGQGAISYEQYF. The CDR3 DNA reads TGTGCCAGCAGCCCTGGACAGGGGGCCATCTCCTACGAGCAGTACTTC.

The J gene is TRBJ2-7, the V gene TRBV7-9, with TRBD2 identical over 7 bases. CDR1 SEHNR and CDR2 FQNEAQ come from the germline V gene (reference sequence). Trimming took 5 bases from V and 9 from J; bases not matched to a gene: 4. The CDR3 loop spans 11 amino acids. This CDR3 is CASSPAGMQYF. The DNA for the CDR3 is TGTGCCAGCAGCCCAGCGGGGATGCAGTACTTC.

The chain couples TRBV19 to TRBJ2-3; D uncertain. The CDR3 runs 15 residues. CDR1 LNHDA and CDR2 SQIVND come from the germline V gene (reference sequence). V lost 0 bases, J lost 0 bases, and 7 bases lay in between. The DNA of the CDR3 is TGTGCCAGTAGTATAGAAGGATCTAGCACAGATACGCAGTATTTT. Its translation is CASSIEGSSTDTQYF.

The chain couples TRBV5-1 to TRBJ1-2; D uncertain. V lost 2 bases to trimming and J lost 4 bases, with 15 bases between them. Germline V gene sequence: CDR1 SGHRS, CDR2 YFSETQ. The CDR3 runs to 15 residues. CDR3 loop: CASSLTSDSLYGYTF. The CDR3 nucleotides are TGCGCCAGCAGCTTAACCTCCGATTCTCTCTATGGCTACACCTTC. Combining the CDR3 with reference TRBV5-1 and TRBJ1-2 gives the whole variable domain KAGVTQTPRYLIKTRGQQVTLSCSPISGHRSVSWYQQTPGQGLQFLFEYFSETQRNKGNFPGRFSGRQFSNSRSEMNVSTLELGDSALYLCASSLTSDSLYGYTFGSGTRLTVV.

The rearrangement uses TRBV19 and TRBJ2-7, with no clear D. V lost 5 bases, J lost 2 bases, and 10 bases lay in between. CDR3 size: 13 residues. Per germline, CDR1 LNHDA and CDR2 SQIVND (reference sequence). In DNA, the CDR3 is TGTGCCAGTAGTCCCGGGTTCACCTACGAGCAGTACTTC. It encodes CASSPGFTYEQYF.

This clonotype is a singleton in its sample. The V and J genes are TRBV20-1 and TRBJ1-6; TRBD1 is a possible D gene (5 bases). CDR3 size: 15 residues. V was trimmed by 4 bases and J by 8 bases, leaving 18 bases between them. Germline V gene lookup returns CDR1 DFQATT and CDR2 SNEGSKA (reference sequence). The CDR3 region is CSATGSPLKYSPLHF. The CDR3 nucleotides read TGCAGTGCTACAGGGTCCCCCCTTAAGTATTCACCCCTCCACTTT.

The chain recombines TRBV7-8 with TRBJ2-2; D is perhaps TRBD1 (5 bases). CDR1 is SGHVS, CDR2 FQNEAQ, per germline. The CDR3 is 15 residues long. The V and J ends lost 5 bases and 2 bases respectively, with 12 bases between them. DNA for the CDR3: TGTGCCAGCAGCCCAAGGACAAAAAACACCGGGGAGCTGTTTTTT. Amino acid sequence: CASSPRTKNTGELFF.

This rearrangement joins TRBV6-2 or TRBV6-3 to TRBJ2-1; D not resolved. The germline CDR1 and CDR2 sequences are MNHEY and SVGEGT. The CDR3 totals 14 residues. The germline V and J ends were trimmed by 8 bases and 0 bases, with 11 bases remaining between them. The CDR3 region is CASQFDSSYNEQFF. CDR3 sequence (DNA): TGTGCCAGCCAGTTCGATTCCTCCTACAATGAGCAGTTCTTC.

The chain couples TRBV18 to TRBJ2-2, with D perhaps assigned TRBD1 or TRBD2 (5 bases each). Trimming pared 1 base from V and 0 bases from J, leaving 6 bases between. This CDR3 comprises 15 residues. The germline gives CDR1 KGHSH, CDR2 LQKENI. CDR3: CASSPRGANTGELFF. CDR3 nucleotides: TGTGCCAGCTCACCACGAGGGGCGAACACCGGGGAGCTGTTTTTT.

This CDR3 is CASSSTSGSTDTQYF. The CDR3 DNA is TGTGCCAGCAGCTCGACTAGCGGAAGCACAGATACGCAGTATTTT. The chain joins TRBV5-6 to TRBJ2-3; 9 nucleotides agree with TRBD2. CDR1 SGHDT and CDR2 YYEEEE come from the germline V gene. This CDR3 is built from 15 residues. The trim removed 3 bases at V and 0 bases at J, leaving 2 bases unmatched.

The chain employs TRBV24-1 and TRBJ2-2, with TRBD1 matching over 9 bases. Germline V gene sequence: CDR1 KGHDR, CDR2 SFDVKD. The CDR3 is 15 amino acids. With V trimmed by 5 bases and J by 7 bases, 7 bases remained unmatched. DNA for the CDR3: TGTGCCACCAGTGGTACCGGGACAGGGCTCGGGGAGCTGTTTTTT. It codes for CATSGTGTGLGELFF.

V usage is TRBV7-3 and J usage is TRBJ1-1; no clear D gene. V gave up 2 bases and J gave up 4 bases, with 11 bases separating them. The germline CDR1 and CDR2 sequences are SGHTA and FQGTGA. The CDR3 is 14 residues long. The CDR3 DNA reads TGTGCCAGCAGCTTAGATCGGTTAAGCACTGAAGCTTTCTTT. The encoded protein is CASSLDRLSTEAFF.

This chain links TRBV7-9 with TRBJ1-1; TRBD1 aligns across 10 bases. Germline CDR1 SEHNR, CDR2 FQNEAQ (reference sequence). J gave up 5 bases and V 5 bases, and 11 bases lay outside the gene matches. The CDR3 consists of 16 residues. The CDR3 region is CASSVGSQDRGTEAFF. DNA for the CDR3: TGTGCCAGCAGCGTAGGGAGTCAGGACAGGGGGACTGAAGCTTTCTTT.

The gene calls are TRBV4-2 and TRBJ2-7, with 9 bases that match TRBD1. The CDR3 sequence is 17 residues long. Germline trimming cut 0 bases from V and 7 bases from J; bases unmatched to any gene: 13. CDR1 and CDR2 from the germline V gene are LGHNA and YNFKEQ. In DNA, the CDR3 is TGTGCCAGCAGCCAAGACCGACAGGGGGTTCGCCTAAGGGAGCAGTACTTC. It specifies CASSQDRQGVRLREQYF.